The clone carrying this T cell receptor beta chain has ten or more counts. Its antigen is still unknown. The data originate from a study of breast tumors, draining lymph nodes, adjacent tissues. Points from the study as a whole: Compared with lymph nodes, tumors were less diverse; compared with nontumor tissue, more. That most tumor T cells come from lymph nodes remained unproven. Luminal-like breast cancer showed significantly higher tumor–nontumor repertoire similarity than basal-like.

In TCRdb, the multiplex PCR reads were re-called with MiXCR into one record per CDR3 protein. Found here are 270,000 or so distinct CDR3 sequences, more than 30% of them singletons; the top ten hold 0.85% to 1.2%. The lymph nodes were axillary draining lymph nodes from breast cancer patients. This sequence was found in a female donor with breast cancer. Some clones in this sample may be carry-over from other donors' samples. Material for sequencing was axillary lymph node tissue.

The CDR3 DNA reads as TGTGCTAGTGCCTATGAGGGGGCGGAGCAGTACTTC. Translated: CASAYEGAEQYF. The V gene is TRBV12-5, the J gene TRBJ2-7; 7 positions match TRBD1. Unmatched junction bases numbered 7, after V lost 7 bases and J lost 7 bases. Germline CDR1 LGHNT, CDR2 FRNRAP. CDR3 length: 12 amino acids. Using reference TRBV12-5 and TRBJ2-7 for the parts outside the CDR3, the full variable domain is DARVTQTPRHKVTEMGQEVTMRCQPILGHNTVFWYRQTMMQGLELLAYFRNRAPLDDSGMPKDRFSAEMPDATLATLKIQPSEPRDSAVYFCASAYEGAEQYFGPGTRLTVT.